These T cell receptor beta chains were read from a single sample in a study of T cells after yellow fever vaccination. TCRdb fed the 5' RACE reads into MiXCR, producing one record per CDR3 protein. Of 250,000 to 300,000 distinct CDR3 sequences listed, around 9.3% are singletons. Sequenced material: CD4+ T cells sorted from PBMCs, taken 5 days after the yellow fever booster vaccination. The receptor source for this set is a man aged 18 to 30 who received the YFV17D yellow fever vaccine. Each CDR3 is given with its conserved first and last residue. Each record gives: D gene, clone size, J gene, V gene, CDR3 DNA, CDR3 protein. A D gene is named only where the DNA matches it firmly. Not all rows give a size; the values are once, few, many and, for expanded clones, a class.

>.|many|TRBJ1-5|TRBV7-8
TGTGCCAGCAGCCCGCGTAGGGGCGGCCAGCCCCAGCATTTT
CASSPRRGGQPQHF
>.|many|TRBJ1-1|TRBV7-9
TGTGCCAGCAGCTTAGACGGAGGCACTGAAGCTTTCTTT
CASSLDGGTEAFF
>TRBD1|many|TRBJ1-2|TRBV5-1
TGCGCCAGCAGCCCCGACAGGGGCGCGCCTTATGGCTACACCTTC
CASSPDRGAPYGYTF
>TRBD2|few|TRBJ2-2|TRBV7-2
TGTGCCAGCAGCAGAATGGGGGGGTCGAACACCGGGGAGCTGTTTTTT
CASSRMGGSNTGELFF
>TRBD1|few|TRBJ2-6|TRBV30
TGTGCCTGGAGTGCGACAGGGAGCTCAGGGGCCAACGTCCTGACTTTC
CAWSATGSSGANVLTF
>TRBD1|many|TRBJ2-5|TRBV29-1
TGCAGCGGAACGGCCGGGACAGGGGGCAGGGAGACCCAGTACTTC
CSGTAGTGGRETQYF
>.|.|TRBJ1-2|TRBV18
TGTGCCAGCTCACCCTTCTACAGATCCCTAAACTATGGCTACACCTTC
CASSPFYRSLNYGYTF
>TRBD1|.|TRBJ2-1|TRBV5-5
TGTGCCAGCAGACAAACCTCAGGACAGGGGGCGAGGAATGAGCAGTTCTTC
CASRQTSGQGARNEQFF
>.|.|TRBJ2-7|TRBV5-1
TGCGCCAGCAGCTTGCCGGACAGAAACTACGAGCAGTACTTC
CASSLPDRNYEQYF
>.|many|TRBJ2-3|TRBV20-1
TGCAGTGCTAGCTCCTTAGGGGGGCGTAAGGATACGCAGTATTTT
CSASSLGGRKDTQYF
>.|many|TRBJ2-1|TRBV29-1
TGCAGCGTCGCTCCGGGCGGTGAGCAGTTCTTC
CSVAPGGEQFF
>.|.|TRBJ1-1|TRBV7-2
TGTGCCAGCAGCTTAGTCGCAAAGAACACTGAAGCTTTCTTT
CASSLVAKNTEAFF
>.|many|TRBJ2-3|TRBV4-2
TGTGCCAGCAGCCCCGAACCCAGTTCTAGCACAGATACGCAGTATTTT
CASSPEPSSSTDTQYF
>.|many|TRBJ2-3|TRBV4-3
TGCGCCAGCAGCCAGGATGGATTCTTAGCGGATACGCAGTATTTT
CASSQDGFLADTQYF
>TRBD2|.|TRBJ2-7|TRBV6-5
TGTGCCAGCAGTTACGTTGCGGGGGGCCCCTACGAGCAGTACTTC
CASSYVAGGPYEQYF
>.|many|TRBJ1-5|TRBV7-2
TGTGCCAGCAGCTTAGTCGGCGGGGGCAATCAGCCCCAGCATTTT
CASSLVGGGNQPQHF
>TRBD2|few|TRBJ2-5|TRBV5-1
TGCGCCAGCAGCCAAGCGGGGGGGGGCCAAGAGACCCAGTACTTC
CASSQAGGGQETQYF
>.|many|TRBJ2-3|TRBV7-2
TGTGCCAGCAGGGGGCCGGGAGATACGCAGTATTTT
CASRGPGDTQYF
>.|.|TRBJ2-3|TRBV7-9
TGTGCCAGCAGCTTAGAAGGGCTGGGCACAGATACGCAGTATTTT
CASSLEGLGTDTQYF
>.|few|TRBJ2-5|TRBV15
TGTGCCACCAGCAGAGATCGTGGAGAGACCCAGTACTTC
CATSRDRGETQYF
>.|few|TRBJ2-7|TRBV5-6
TGTGCCAGCAGCCGCCCGGAGAGCGGTCCCTACGAGCAGTACTTC
CASSRPESGPYEQYF
>TRBD2|few|TRBJ2-1|TRBV7-6
TGTGCCAGCAGCTTAGCGTTGCCTAGCGGGAAGGGGGATGAGCAGTTCTTC
CASSLALPSGKGDEQFF
>.|few|TRBJ2-3|TRBV4-3
TGCGCCAGCAGCCAAGGTCGCTCAGATACGCAGTATTTT
CASSQGRSDTQYF
>.|.|TRBJ2-1|TRBV3-1
TGTGCCAGCAGCCAAGTTCTAGGGTCCTACAATGAGCAGTTCTTC
CASSQVLGSYNEQFF
>.|.|TRBJ2-1|TRBV18
TGTGCCAGCTCTCTCCAGGGGAGGGAGCAGTTCTTC
CASSLQGREQFF
>.|few|TRBJ1-2|TRBV12-3/TRBV12-4
TGTGCCAGCAGTCCCGGACGGGAGCAGCGTGGCTACACCTTC
CASSPGREQRGYTF
>.|.|TRBJ1-1|TRBV4-3
TGCGCCAGCAGCCGAAGGGGGTGGAACACTGAAGCTTTCTTT
CASSRRGWNTEAFF
>.|.|TRBJ1-5|TRBV30
TGTGCCTGGAGTCCGACTCGTGCCCATCAGCCCCAGCATTTT
CAWSPTRAHQPQHF
>.|few|TRBJ2-3|TRBV4-2
TGTGCCAGCAGCCGATTTCCACAGGACTATACGCGGTATTTT
CASSRFPQDYTRYF
>.|.|TRBJ1-1|TRBV29-1
TGCAGCGTGGGGATTTTACTAGGGACTGAAGCTTTCTTT
CSVGILLGTEAFF
>.|few|TRBJ1-4|TRBV12-3/TRBV12-4
TGTGCCAGCAGTTTGGTCGGCAACAATGAAAAACTGTTTTTT
CASSLVGNNEKLFF
>.|many|TRBJ2-3|TRBV6-2/TRBV6-3
TGTGCCAGCAGCCTCCCTCAGGACCTCACCACAGATACGCAGTATTTT
CASSLPQDLTTDTQYF
>.|few|TRBJ1-1|TRBV5-1
TGCGCCAGCAGAACTACAGGAATGAACACTGAAGCTTTCTTT
CASRTTGMNTEAFF
>TRBD1|many|TRBJ2-4|TRBV7-8
TGTGCCAGCAGCCCGACGTACGGGACAGGGGAAAACATTCAGTACTTC
CASSPTYGTGENIQYF
>.|.|TRBJ2-3|TRBV20-1
TGCAGTGCTAGCCGGCTCGCGCTAGCTAGAGATACGCAGTATTTT
CSASRLALARDTQYF
>TRBD1|.|TRBJ1-5|TRBV6-5
TGTGCCAGCAGCCCAGACAGGGAAAACAATCAGCCCCAGCATTTT
CASSPDRENNQPQHF
>.|.|TRBJ1-5|TRBV4-1
TGCGCCAGCAGCCAAGAGTCTCCGGCCCAGCGACAGCCCCAGCATTTT
CASSQESPAQRQPQHF
>.|many|TRBJ2-3|TRBV6-5
TGTGCCAGCAGTTACCAGGACACAGATACGCAGTATTTT
CASSYQDTDTQYF
>.|.|TRBJ2-5|TRBV20-1
TGCAGTGCTAGGGCTGCACTCCGCGGGGCCATGGAGACCCAGTACTTC
CSARAALRGAMETQYF
>.|many|TRBJ1-1|TRBV5-1
TGCGCCAGCAGCTTGTTGGGGGGGCCCACTGAAGCTTTCTTT
CASSLLGGPTEAFF
>.|.|TRBJ2-2|TRBV4-1
TGCGCCAGCAGCCGGTACAATCTCGCCGGGGAGCTGTTTTTT
CASSRYNLAGELFF
>.|few|TRBJ1-2|TRBV11-2
TGTGCCAGCAGCCGCATGGCAGGGTCTAACTATGGCTACACCTTC
CASSRMAGSNYGYTF
>TRBD1|.|TRBJ2-5|TRBV2
TGTGCCAGCAGTGCCCAAGGGGGCGAGGAGACCCAGTACTTC
CASSAQGGEETQYF
>TRBD2|few|TRBJ2-7|TRBV7-9
TGTGCCAGCAGCAAAAGATCCGCTAGCGGGGGGCCCTTCGAGCAGTACTTC
CASSKRSASGGPFEQYF
>TRBD2|few|TRBJ2-2|TRBV24-1
TGTGCCACCGGGAGGGCGGCCACCGGGGAGCTGTTTTTT
CATGRAATGELFF
>TRBD1|.|TRBJ2-3|TRBV7-6
TGTGCCAGCAGCTTAGCCTCTCCGGGACAGGGACCAGATACGCAGTATTTT
CASSLASPGQGPDTQYF
>TRBD2|.|TRBJ2-2|TRBV4-2
TGTGCCAGCAGCACCCCGGGACTAGCGGGGCCACTGAACACCGGGGAGCTGTTTTTT
CASSTPGLAGPLNTGELFF